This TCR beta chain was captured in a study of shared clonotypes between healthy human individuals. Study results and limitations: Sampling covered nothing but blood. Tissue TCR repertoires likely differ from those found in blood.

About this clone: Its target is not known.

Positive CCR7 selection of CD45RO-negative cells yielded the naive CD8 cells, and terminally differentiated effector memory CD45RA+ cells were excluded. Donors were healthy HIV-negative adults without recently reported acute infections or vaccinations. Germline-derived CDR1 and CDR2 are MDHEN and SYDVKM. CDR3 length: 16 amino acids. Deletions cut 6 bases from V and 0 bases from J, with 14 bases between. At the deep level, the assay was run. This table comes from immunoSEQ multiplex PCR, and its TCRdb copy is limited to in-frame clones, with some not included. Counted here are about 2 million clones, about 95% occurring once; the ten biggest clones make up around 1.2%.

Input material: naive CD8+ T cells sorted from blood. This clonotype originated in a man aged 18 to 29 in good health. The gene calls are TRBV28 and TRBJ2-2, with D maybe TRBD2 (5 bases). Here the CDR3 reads CASSFDGIANTGELFF. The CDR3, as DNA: TGTGCCAGCAGCTTCGACGGGATCGCGAACACCGGGGAGCTGTTTTTT. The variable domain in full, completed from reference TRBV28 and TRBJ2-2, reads DVKVTQSSRYLVKRTGEKVFLECVQDMDHENMFWYRQDPGLGLRLIYFSYDVKMKEKGDIPEGYSVSREKKERFSLILESASTNQTSMYLCASSFDGIANTGELFFGEGSRLTVL.